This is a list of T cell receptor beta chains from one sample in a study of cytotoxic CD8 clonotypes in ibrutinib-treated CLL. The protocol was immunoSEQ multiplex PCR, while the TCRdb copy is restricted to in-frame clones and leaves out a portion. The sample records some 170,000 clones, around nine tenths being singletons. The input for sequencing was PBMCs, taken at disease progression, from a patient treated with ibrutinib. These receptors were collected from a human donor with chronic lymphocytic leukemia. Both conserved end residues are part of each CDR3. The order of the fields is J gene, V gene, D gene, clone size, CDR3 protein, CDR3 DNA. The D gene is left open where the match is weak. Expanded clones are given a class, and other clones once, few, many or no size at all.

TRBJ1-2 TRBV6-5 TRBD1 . CASSTGTAYGYTF TGTGCCAGCAGCACAGGGACAGCATATGGCTACACCTTC
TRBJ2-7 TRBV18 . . CASSSLAAETYEQYF TGTGCCAGCTCATCATTGGCGGCGGAAACCTACGAGCAGTACTTC
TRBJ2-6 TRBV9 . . CASSGRSAGGANVLTF TGTGCCAGCAGCGGACGCAGCGCTGGTGGGGCCAACGTCCTGACTTTC
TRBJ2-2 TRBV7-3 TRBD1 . CAISRDRGFDGELFF TGTGCTATATCCCGGGACAGGGGGTTTGACGGGGAGCTGTTTTTT
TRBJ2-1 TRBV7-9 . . CASSLVASGNEQFF TGTGCCAGCAGCTTAGTCGCTAGTGGCAATGAGCAGTTCTTC
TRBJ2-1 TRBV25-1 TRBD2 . CASSVGAGGNEQFF TGTGCCAGCAGTGTTGGAGCGGGAGGCAATGAGCAGTTCTTC
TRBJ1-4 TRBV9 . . CASSVSWGAGEKLFF TGTGCCAGCAGCGTAAGTTGGGGGGCTGGGGAAAAACTGTTTTTT
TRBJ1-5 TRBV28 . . CASGPQGSQPQHF TGTGCCAGCGGACCACAGGGATCTCAGCCCCAGCATTTT
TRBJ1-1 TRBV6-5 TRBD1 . CASSRQGVRTEAFF TGTGCCAGCAGTCGACAGGGGGTCCGCACTGAAGCTTTCTTT
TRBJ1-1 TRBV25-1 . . CASSREEAFF TGTGCCAGCAGTAGAGAAGAAGCTTTCTTT
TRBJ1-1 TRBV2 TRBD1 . CASTAPGTGTSEAFF TGTGCCAGCACTGCCCCCGGGACAGGGACATCCGAAGCTTTCTTT
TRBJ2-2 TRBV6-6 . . CASSYYRWTGELFF TGTGCCAGCAGTTATTATAGGTGGACCGGGGAGCTGTTTTTT
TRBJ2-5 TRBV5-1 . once CASSLDDFYQETQYF TGCGCCAGCAGCTTGGATGACTTTTACCAAGAGACCCAGTACTTC
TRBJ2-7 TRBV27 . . CASRPTGSPSSYEQYF TGTGCCAGCAGGCCAACAGGGTCTCCCAGCTCCTACGAGCAGTACTTC
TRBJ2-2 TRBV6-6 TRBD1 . CASRTTGGNTGELFF TGTGCCAGCAGAACCACAGGGGGCAACACCGGGGAGCTGTTTTTT
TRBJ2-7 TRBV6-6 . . CASSYTAGYYEQYF TGTGCCAGCAGTTACACTGCAGGGTACTACGAGCAGTACTTC
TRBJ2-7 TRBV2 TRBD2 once CASSDGRGLAESYEQYF TGTGCCAGCAGTGACGGGCGGGGACTAGCGGAGTCCTACGAGCAGTACTTC
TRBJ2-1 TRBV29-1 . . CSVNFKTRPPYNEQFF TGCAGCGTTAATTTTAAAACTAGACCTCCCTACAATGAGCAGTTCTTC
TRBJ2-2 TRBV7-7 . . CASSLALDTGELFF TGTGCTAGCAGCTTAGCGTTGGATACCGGGGAGCTGTTTTTT
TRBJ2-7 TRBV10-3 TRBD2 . CAISGERENNEQYF TGTGCCATCAGTGGGGAGCGGGAGAACAACGAGCAGTACTTC
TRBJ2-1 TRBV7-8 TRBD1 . CASSLAGTGAPNEQFF TGTGCCAGCAGCTTAGCAGGGACAGGGGCCCCCAATGAGCAGTTCTTC
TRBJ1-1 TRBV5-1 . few CASSLHLGAATGTEAFF TGCGCCAGCAGCTTGCATCTTGGGGCCGCGACGGGAACTGAAGCTTTCTTT
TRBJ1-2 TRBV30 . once CAWSLNLGSRGTGYTF TGTGCCTGGAGTTTGAACTTGGGAAGCCGAGGGACTGGCTACACCTTC
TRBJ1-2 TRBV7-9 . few CASSLLGVDYGYTF TGTGCCAGCAGCTTATTAGGGGTTGACTATGGCTACACCTTC
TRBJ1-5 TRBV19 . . CASSMAVYSNQPQHF TGTGCCAGTAGTATGGCGGTTTATAGCAATCAGCCCCAGCATTTT
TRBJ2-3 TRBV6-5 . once CASSYYRAADTQYF TGTGCCAGCAGTTACTACAGGGCGGCAGATACGCAGTATTTT
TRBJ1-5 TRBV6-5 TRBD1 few CASSPGAGGYQPQHF TGTGCCAGCAGTCCCGGGGCAGGGGGGTATCAGCCCCAGCATTTT